This T cell receptor (beta chain) was identified in a study of T cells after yellow fever vaccination. TCRdb itself ran the 5' RACE reads through MiXCR, one entry per CDR3 protein. The sample contains some 550,000 distinct CDR3 sequences, 19% of which appear only once. Germline V gives CDR1 SNHLY, CDR2 FYNNEI. Trimming cost V 11 bases and J 0 bases; bases outside gene matches: 9. The CDR3 is made up of 15 amino acids. This chain joins TRBV2 and TRBJ2-1, with 8 bases that match TRBD1. This sequence was found in a man aged 30 to 39 who received the YFV17D yellow fever vaccine. The sequenced sample was PBMCs, obtained 15 days after the yellow fever booster vaccination. CDR3 bases: TGTGCCGGCGACAGGGGCCATAGCTCCTACAATGAGCAGTTCTTC. Translated: CAGDRGHSSYNEQFF.